The clone carrying this T cell receptor beta chain has more than one count but fewer than ten. Antigen: not known. From more than 8 ml of fresh peripheral blood, PBMCs were isolated. TCR beta CDR3 sequences were amplified from RNA transcripts. The HTBI primer set served for first-round RT-PCR of the TCR CDR3. TCRdb fed the multiplex PCR reads into MiXCR, producing one record per CDR3 protein. The sample carries around 800,000 distinct CDR3 sequences, about 38% recorded once. This sample is part of a study of T cells in Graves' hyperthyroidism and ophthalmopathy. Broader study findings: Blood samples included most of the expanded thyroid clonotypes exceeding 0.001. Separation of ophthalmopathy from stable hyperthyroidism was achieved by a 13 V-J model.

This CDR3 spans 15 amino acids. The V gene's germline CDR1 is MNHNY and CDR2 SVGAGI (reference sequence). The V end lost 10 bases, the J end lost 5 bases, and 23 bases lay between the germline ends. The TCR comes from a young man with Graves' hyperthyroidism. The chain has TRBV6-6 and TRBJ2-5, with D tentatively TRBD2 (7 bases). Sequencing used blood. CDR3 nucleotide sequence: TGTGCCACCTCACGGGGGGCCTGGACGGTGGAGACCCAGTACTTC. Residues: CATSRGAWTVETQYF.